These 25 T cell receptor beta chains share one sample of origin, sequenced in a study of T cell clonotyping in hematopoietic cell transplantation. The data were produced by immunoSEQ multiplex PCR, yet TCRdb's version contains in-frame clones alone and is incomplete. The table records fewer than 70,000 clones, 85% to 95% of them present only once. The sample consisted of peripheral blood mononuclear cells. All receptors derive from a man aged 45 to 65 in good health. Some clones in this sample may be carry-over from other donors' samples.

This sequence joins TRBV5-6 and TRBJ2-5; D not resolved. This CDR3 is 13 amino acids long. Trimming pared 3 bases from V and 2 bases from J, leaving 8 bases between. The germline CDR1 and CDR2 sequences are SGHDT and YYEEEE. The DNA of the CDR3 is TGTGCCAGCAGCTCTGCACGGCAAGAGACCCAGTACTTC. This codes for CASSSARQETQYF.

This chain uses TRBV27 with TRBJ1-5; D is uncertain. V dropped 0 bases and J dropped 3 bases, with 9 bases sitting between them. The CDR3 runs to 15 residues. In germline, CDR1 is MNHEY, CDR2 SMNVEV (reference sequence). CDR3 sequence reads: CASSLSAGLNQPQHF. The DNA for the CDR3 is TGTGCCAGCAGTTTATCGGCAGGACTCAATCAGCCCCAGCATTTT.

The CDR3 loop is CASSYPGGSTDTQYF. The CDR3 bases are TGTGCCAGCAGTTACCCGGGGGGGAGCACAGATACGCAGTATTTT. V gene TRBV6-6 combines with J gene TRBJ2-3; 8 positions agree with TRBD2. The V gene end was trimmed by 2 bases and the J gene end by 0 bases; junction bases not matched to a gene: 1. The length of the CDR3 is 15 residues. Germline CDR1 reads MNHNY; CDR2 reads SVGAGI (reference sequence).

The J gene is TRBJ1-5, the V gene TRBV2, with TRBD1 as a possible D gene (5 bases). Germline CDR1 reads SNHLY; CDR2 reads FYNNEI. V dropped 4 bases and J dropped 1 base, with 11 bases sitting between them. This CDR3 has 15 residues. CDR3 sequence (DNA): TGTGCCAGCAGTGCGTGGGGGGGAAGCAATCAGCCCCAGCATTTT. Translating gives CASSAWGGSNQPQHF.

The chain uses TRBV5-6 and TRBJ2-3, with 7 bases aligning to TRBD1. V dropped 2 bases and J dropped 2; count of bases not matched to a gene: 8. Germline lookup yields CDR1 SGHDT and CDR2 YYEEEE. This CDR3 is built from 16 residues. The DNA of the CDR3 is TGTGCCAGCAGCTTTTTTCGAGGGGGCACCACAGATACGCAGTATTTT. Protein product: CASSFFRGGTTDTQYF.

This clone was recorded once. This chain links TRBV5-1 with TRBJ2-7; TRBD1 aligns across 7 bases. Germline V lookup: CDR1 SGHRS, CDR2 YFSETQ. The CDR3 has 15 residues. V trimming: 1 base; J trimming: 1 base; junction bases outside the gene matches: 5. CDR3 amino acids: CASSLRDRSSYEQYF. For the CDR3, the DNA is TGCGCCAGCAGCTTGAGGGACAGATCATCCTACGAGCAGTACTTC. The complete variable domain, with remaining parts taken from reference TRBV5-1 and TRBJ2-7, reads KAGVTQTPRYLIKTRGQQVTLSCSPISGHRSVSWYQQTPGQGLQFLFEYFSETQRNKGNFPGRFSGRQFSNSRSEMNVSTLELGDSALYLCASSLRDRSSYEQYFGPGTRLTVT.

The chain carries TRBV19 and TRBJ2-2; tentatively, D is TRBD2 (5 bases). CDR3 size: 15 residues. V was pared by 3 bases and J by 8 bases, with 16 bases between. The germline CDR1 and CDR2 sequences are LNHDA and SQIVND (reference sequence). The CDR3 sequence is CASSMPWRRTGELFF. The CDR3, as DNA: TGTGCCAGTAGTATGCCCTGGAGGAGAACGGGGGAGCTGTTTTTT.

The gene calls are TRBV2 and TRBJ1-5, with D unclear. The germline V and J ends were trimmed by 4 bases and 3 bases, with 7 bases remaining between them. Germline CDR1 and CDR2: SNHLY and FYNNEI. The CDR3 contains 13 residues. DNA for the CDR3: TGTGCCAGCAGTGGCTCTAACAATCAGCCCCAGCATTTT. It yields the protein CASSGSNNQPQHF.

The chain joins TRBV20-1 to TRBJ1-1; D remains unclear. V dropped 5 bases and J dropped 4 bases, with 8 bases sitting between them. From germline, CDR1 is DFQATT and CDR2 SNEGSKA (reference sequence). The length of the CDR3 is 11 residues. CDR3 residues: CSAYWVTEAFF. The CDR3 coding sequence is TGCAGTGCTTACTGGGTCACTGAAGCTTTCTTT.

The V and J genes are TRBV7-2 and TRBJ1-4; 7 bases are a match to TRBD1. This CDR3 has 15 amino acids. Germline-derived CDR1 and CDR2 are SGHTA and FQGNSA. V dropped 4 bases and J dropped 3; count of bases not matched to a gene: 5. This CDR3 reads CASSSPGQSNEKLFF. CDR3 nucleotides: TGTGCCAGCAGCTCTCCGGGACAGTCTAATGAAAAACTGTTTTTT.

The chain has TRBV7-6 and TRBJ2-1; the D is unclear. This CDR3 is 13 amino acids long. With 4 bases removed from V and 8 bases from J, the gap between germline ends came to 12 bases. Germline CDR1 SGHVS, CDR2 FNYEAQ. For the CDR3, the DNA is TGTGCCAGCAGCTCTCCCTTTCAACATGAGCAGTTCTTC. Protein sequence: CASSSPFQHEQFF.

This chain links TRBV4-1 with TRBJ1-4, with unresolved D. Between the trimmed V and J ends, which lost 0 bases and 6 bases, there was a span of 11 bases. The CDR3 extends over 15 amino acids. Germline lookup yields CDR1 MGHRA and CDR2 YSYEKL. The CDR3 DNA reads TGCGCCAGCAGCCAAGAGAGACTCCCGGATGAAAAACTGTTTTTT. Encoded protein: CASSQERLPDEKLFF.

The table lists this clone with a count of one. The chain links TRBV6-6 to TRBJ2-5; no definite D call. The CDR3 totals 13 residues. Germline V gene data show CDR1 as MNHNY and CDR2 as SVGAGI (reference sequence). CDR3 residues: CAMARARQETQYF. CDR3 sequence (DNA): TGTGCTATGGCCCGGGCTAGGCAAGAGACCCAGTACTTC.

The table lists this clone with a count of one. The J gene is TRBJ2-7, the V gene TRBV6-5, with D uncertain. V lost 10 bases, J lost 2 bases, and 12 bases lay in between. Germline CDR1 MNHEY, CDR2 SVGAGI. The CDR3 has 12 residues. The CDR3 reads CATSSPPYEQYF. The CDR3 region has the DNA TGTGCCACCTCCTCTCCCCCCTACGAGCAGTACTTC.

The J gene is TRBJ2-5, the V gene TRBV14, with D unresolved. Trimming removed 1 base from V and 4 bases from J, with 10 bases in between. Germline-derived CDR1 and CDR2 are SGHDN and FVKESK. This CDR3 is built from 14 residues. CDR3 sequence reads: CASSQGLWVETQYF. The DNA for the CDR3 is TGTGCCAGCAGCCAAGGTCTCTGGGTAGAGACCCAGTACTTC.

The V call is TRBV7-8, the J call TRBJ2-7; the D is unclear. The CDR3 is 13 residues long. V gave up 4 bases and J gave up 1 base, with 8 bases separating them. CDR1 SGHVS and CDR2 FQNEAQ come from the germline V gene. The CDR3 reads CASSSFKSYEQYF. CDR3 coding DNA: TGTGCCAGCAGCTCATTCAAATCCTACGAGCAGTACTTC. The full variable domain, completed using reference TRBV7-8 and TRBJ2-7, is GAGVSQSPRYKVAKRGQDVALRCDPISGHVSLFWYQQALGQGPEFLTYFQNEAQLDKSGLPSDRFFAERPEGSVSTLKIQRTQQEDSAVYLCASSSFKSYEQYFGPGTRLTVT.

The chain joins TRBV2 to TRBJ1-2; 9 bases agree with TRBD1. CDR1 is SNHLY and CDR2 is FYNNEI in the germline V gene. The J segment lost 13 bases and the V segment lost 2 bases, leaving 5 bases of the junction unmatched. The CDR3 is 12 amino acids. Written as DNA, the CDR3 is TGTGCCAGCAGTGAACTGGGGACAGGGAGCACCTTC. Protein product: CASSELGTGSTF.

This clone was seen a handful of times. V and J are TRBV7-2 and TRBJ2-2, with TRBD2 matching 14 bases. V lost 3 bases and J lost 6; bases outside the gene matches: 0. This CDR3 comprises 15 residues. CDR1 is SGHTA, CDR2 FQGNSA, per germline. In DNA form, the CDR3 reads TGTGCCAGCAGCTTGGGACTAGCGGGAGCCGGGGAGCTGTTTTTT. Its translation: CASSLGLAGAGELFF.

The rearrangement uses TRBV11-2 and TRBJ1-2; D not resolved. The CDR3 consists of 15 residues. CDR1 and CDR2 from the germline V gene are SGHAT and FQNNGV. The V end lost 4 bases, the J end lost 4 bases, and 16 bases lay between the germline ends. The CDR3 bases are TGTGCCAGCAGCTCACCTCGTCGAAACAGCTATGGCTACACCTTC. Translated: CASSSPRRNSYGYTF.

The rearrangement links TRBV6-5 to TRBJ2-1, with D unclear. Germline V gives CDR1 MNHEY, CDR2 SVGAGI. Trimming cost V 7 bases and J 9 bases, with 10 bases left between them. The CDR3 sequence is 11 residues long. The CDR3 here is CASTKSGEQFF. The CDR3 coding sequence is TGTGCCAGCACCAAAAGTGGTGAGCAGTTCTTC.

Here the CDR3 DNA reads TGCAGCGTTGGGACTAGCGGGGGCACAGATACGCAGTATTTT. Translation gives CSVGTSGGTDTQYF. The rearrangement uses TRBV29-1 and TRBJ2-3; 12 bases fit TRBD2. The CDR3 is 14 amino acids. V lost 4 bases and J lost 1; bases outside the gene matches: 0. Germline V gene lookup returns CDR1 SQVTM and CDR2 ANQGSEA.

This rearrangement joins TRBV6-6 to TRBJ1-1, with D possibly being TRBD1 (5 bases). Between the trimmed V and J ends, which lost 5 bases and 6 bases, there was a span of 10 bases. Germline lookup yields CDR1 MNHNY and CDR2 SVGAGI (reference sequence). The CDR3 runs to 12 residues. CDR3 coding DNA: TGTGCCAGCAGTACTCCAGGGTCTGAAGCTTTCTTT. This gives the protein CASSTPGSEAFF.

The chain joins TRBV29-1 to TRBJ2-7; the D gene is possibly TRBD1 (8 bases). The germline V and J ends were trimmed by 7 bases and 4 bases, with 17 bases remaining between them. The CDR3 runs 13 residues. The germline gives CDR1 SQVTM, CDR2 ANQGSEA. CDR3 loop: CSAGQGGIYEQYF. DNA of the CDR3: TGCAGCGCCGGACAGGGAGGGATTTACGAGCAGTACTTC.

This chain joins TRBV11-2 and TRBJ2-3; a weak D match, TRBD1 (5 bases). The CDR3 consists of 16 residues. From germline, CDR1 is SGHAT and CDR2 FQNNGV. Trimming shortened V by 6 bases and J by 3 bases, and 19 bases separated the two germline ends. The CDR3 coding sequence is TGTGCCAGCAGATCCATCACAGGCCTGGGAACAGATACGCAGTATTTT. Translation gives CASRSITGLGTDTQYF.

V is TRBV28 and J is TRBJ1-5; a weak D match, TRBD1 (5 bases). V was trimmed by 7 bases and J by 6 bases, leaving 16 bases between them. The CDR3 loop spans 14 amino acids. Per germline, CDR1 MDHEN and CDR2 SYDVKM. This CDR3 is CASTLGGGAQPQHF. The CDR3 DNA reads TGTGCCAGCACCCTAGGAGGAGGGGCTCAGCCCCAGCATTTT. Variable domain in full (rest from reference TRBV28 and TRBJ1-5): DVKVTQSSRYLVKRTGEKVFLECVQDMDHENMFWYRQDPGLGLRLIYFSYDVKMKEKGDIPEGYSVSREKKERFSLILESASTNQTSMYLCASTLGGGAQPQHFGDGTRLSIL.